These T cell receptor beta chains were read from a single sample in a study of blood T cell repertoires in COVID-19. Sequenced by immunoSEQ multiplex PCR; TCRdb stores in-frame clones only, minus some. Among nearly 80,000 clones listed, around 83% were seen once. The sequencing input was peripheral blood. Source of these receptors: a woman aged 70-85 years with acute or convalescent COVID-19. CDR3s include the opening cysteine and the closing phenylalanine or tryptophan. D genes are given only for firm matches. Size tells how often a clone was seen (once, few, many) or the class of an expanded clone, and some rows leave it out.

. | TRBJ2-7 | . | TRBV5-6 | CASSLYGSFYEQYF | TGTGCCAGCAGCTTATACGGGAGTTTTTACGAGCAGTACTTC
many | TRBJ2-7 | . | TRBV3-1/TRBV3-2 | CASSQGGVGDEQYF | TGTGCCAGCAGCCAGGGGGGAGTGGGCGACGAGCAGTACTTC
. | TRBJ2-2 | . | TRBV11-3 | CASSQGQIQGAGELFF | TGTGCCAGCAGCCAAGGACAGATACAGGGCGCCGGGGAGCTGTTTTTT
few | TRBJ2-7 | TRBD2 | TRBV6-2/TRBV6-3 | CASSLGGTFEQYF | TGTGCCAGCAGTTTGGGGGGGACTTTCGAGCAGTACTTC
. | TRBJ1-2 | . | TRBV15 | CATSRDSRSNYGYTF | TGTGCCACCAGCAGAGATTCTAGGAGTAACTATGGCTACACCTTC
. | TRBJ2-3 | TRBD2 | TRBV24-1 | CATSQREGPAGDTQYF | TGTGCCACCAGCCAAAGGGAGGGGCCGGCGGGGGATACGCAGTATTTT
. | TRBJ1-2 | . | TRBV28 | CASSKFLRLPGDYGYTF | TGTGCCAGCAGTAAATTCCTCAGACTTCCAGGGGACTATGGCTACACCTTC
. | TRBJ1-6 | . | TRBV5-5 | CASSFTQDFSPLHF | TGTGCCAGCAGCTTCACGCAGGATTTTTCACCCCTCCACTTT
. | TRBJ2-1 | . | TRBV2 | CASSAFSSGNEQFF | TGTGCCAGCAGTGCCTTCAGCTCCGGGAATGAGCAGTTCTTC
. | TRBJ2-5 | . | TRBV7-2 | CASGLAGKETQYF | TGTGCCAGCGGGCTAGCAGGAAAAGAGACCCAGTACTTC
. | TRBJ1-2 | . | TRBV27 | CASSLSGSFYGYTF | TGTGCCAGCAGTTTATCGGGCAGCTTCTATGGCTACACCTTC
. | TRBJ1-1 | TRBD1 | TRBV9 | CASSFGTGNTEAFF | TGTGCCAGCAGCTTCGGGACAGGGAACACTGAAGCTTTCTTT
few | TRBJ1-6 | . | TRBV3-1/TRBV3-2 | CASSQDLPFLGLGSPLHF | TGTGCCAGCAGCCAAGATCTCCCCTTCCTAGGCCTCGGATCACCCCTCCACTTT
. | TRBJ2-5 | TRBD1 | TRBV6-5 | CASKLSRGQETQYF | TGTGCCAGCAAGCTGTCCAGGGGGCAAGAGACCCAGTACTTC
. | TRBJ1-6 | TRBD1 | TRBV18 | CASSPMSPGQGVNSPLHF | TGTGCCAGCTCACCCATGTCCCCGGGACAGGGGGTAAACTCACCCCTCCACTTT
. | TRBJ2-2 | . | TRBV6-6 | CASSGRSSANTGELFF | TGTGCCAGTTCGGGTCGATCGTCCGCGAACACCGGGGAGCTGTTTTTT
. | TRBJ2-1 | TRBD2 | TRBV28 | CASSTIFRLAGVSSYNEQFF | TGTGCCAGCAGCACCATCTTCCGACTAGCGGGAGTGAGCTCCTACAATGAGCAGTTCTTC
. | TRBJ1-6 | . | TRBV6-5 | CASLTGYNSPLHF | TGTGCCAGCCTGACAGGTTATAATTCACCCCTCCACTTT
. | TRBJ2-1 | TRBD2 | TRBV5-6 | CASSLGLAGGSRNEQFF | TGTGCCAGCAGCTTGGGACTAGCGGGAGGGTCGCGAAATGAGCAGTTCTTC
. | TRBJ1-5 | TRBD1 | TRBV5-5 | CASSRTGGEQPQHF | TGTGCCAGCAGCCGTACAGGGGGCGAACAGCCCCAGCATTTT
. | TRBJ1-2 | TRBD1 | TRBV13 | CASPDRGRRGYTF | TGTGCCAGCCCCGACAGGGGGCGGAGGGGCTACACCTTC
few | TRBJ1-2 | . | TRBV18 | CASSPGTANYGYTF | TGTGCCAGCTCACCAGGAACAGCTAACTATGGCTACACCTTC
. | TRBJ2-1 | TRBD2 | TRBV11-3 | CASSLDRAGGPNEQFF | TGTGCCAGCAGCTTAGATCGAGCGGGAGGGCCTAATGAGCAGTTCTTC
. | TRBJ2-7 | TRBD2 | TRBV5-6 | CASSSVVGRGPEQYF | TGTGCCAGCAGCTCAGTGGTCGGGAGGGGCCCCGAGCAGTACTTC
. | TRBJ2-1 | TRBD2 | TRBV29-1 | CSVTTRTRLAFLDEQFF | TGCAGCGTCACCACGAGGACCCGACTAGCGTTTCTCGATGAGCAGTTCTTC
. | TRBJ1-3 | . | TRBV7-9 | CASRPAGYFGNTIYF | TGTGCCAGCAGACCTGCAGGGTACTTTGGAAACACCATATATTTT
. | TRBJ1-1 | TRBD1 | TRBV7-9 | CASSRPRGRMNTEAFF | TGTGCCAGCAGCCGTCCCAGGGGGCGCATGAACACTGAAGCTTTCTTT
. | TRBJ1-6 | . | TRBV2 | CASSVAGSSPLHF | TGTGCCAGCAGTGTAGCAGGGAGTTCACCCCTCCACTTT
. | TRBJ2-7 | TRBD1 | TRBV5-1 | CASSLQGVSSYEQYF | TGCGCCAGCAGCCTCCAGGGGGTTAGCTCCTACGAGCAGTACTTC
. | TRBJ1-5 | . | TRBV28 | CASSLDSNQPQHF | TGTGCCAGCAGCCTAGATAGCAATCAGCCCCAGCATTTT
. | TRBJ1-3 | . | TRBV5-1 | CASSLEGAGVAGNTIYF | TGCGCCAGCAGCTTGGAAGGGGCGGGGGTCGCTGGAAACACCATATATTTT
. | TRBJ2-7 | TRBD2 | TRBV3-1/TRBV3-2 | CASSQSSGRTYEQYF | TGTGCCAGCAGCCAATCAAGCGGGAGGACCTACGAGCAGTACTTC